These T cell receptor beta chains were read from a single sample in a study of CD8 T cells in Susac syndrome. TCRdb reprocessed the immunoSEQ multiplex PCR reads with MiXCR, giving one entry per CDR3 protein. The sample consists of a few hundred thousand distinct CDR3 sequences, roughly 85% of them appearing once. The sample taken for sequencing was CD8+ T cells from PBMCs. These receptors all come from a human donor with multiple sclerosis. Each CDR3 is given with its conserved first and last residue. A D gene is named only where the DNA matches it firmly. Clone size is given for some rows only: seen once, a few or many times, or a class if the clone is expanded.

v_call	clone_size	d_call	j_call	cdr3_nt	cdr3_aa
TRBV6-5	few	TRBD2	TRBJ2-1	TGTGCCAGCAGTTTGACTAGCGGGAGCTATGAGCAGTTCTTC	CASSLTSGSYEQFF
TRBV4-1	few	-	TRBJ1-1	TGCGCCAGCAGCCAAGATGGGAACAGGGCCACTGAAGCTTTCTTT	CASSQDGNRATEAFF
TRBV30	-	-	TRBJ1-2	TGTGCCTGGAGCCAGGAGACTAACTATGGCTACACCTTC	CAWSQETNYGYTF
TRBV5-8	-	TRBD1	TRBJ2-7	TGTGCCAGCAGCCTTGGGACAGGGGGCTTCGAGCAGTACTTC	CASSLGTGGFEQYF
TRBV4-2	once	-	TRBJ1-1	TGTGCCAGCAGCCAAGCGGGGGGCAAGACTGAAGCTTTCTTT	CASSQAGGKTEAFF
TRBV28	-	-	TRBJ2-5	TGTGCCAGCAGTTGGCAAGAGACCCAGTACTTC	CASSWQETQYF
TRBV27	few	-	TRBJ2-2	TGTGCCAGCAGTCTAAGTCAGGGGTACACCGGGGAGCTGTTTTTT	CASSLSQGYTGELFF
TRBV7-9	-	TRBD1	TRBJ2-7	TGTGCCAGCAGCTTAGCGTTGGGACAGGGCTCCTACGAGCAGTACTTC	CASSLALGQGSYEQYF
TRBV27	-	-	TRBJ2-7	TGTGCCAGCAACGGGACACCTCGCGAGCAGTACTTC	CASNGTPREQYF
TRBV4-3	-	TRBD1	TRBJ2-2	TGCGCCAGCAGCCAAGACGGGACAGGGGGCTCCGGGGAGCTGTTTTTT	CASSQDGTGGSGELFF
TRBV10-3	-	TRBD2	TRBJ2-1	TGTGCCATCAGTGTTAGCGGGGCCTCCTACAATGAGCAGTTCTTC	CAISVSGASYNEQFF
TRBV27	-	-	TRBJ2-7	TGTGCCAGCAGTTTACGGGGAAACTACGAGCAGTACTTC	CASSLRGNYEQYF
TRBV3-1	-	TRBD2	TRBJ2-2	TGTGCCAGCAGCCAAGCCGCGGGGGGCTCCCTAGTGTGGACCGGGGAGCTGTTTTTT	CASSQAAGGSLVWTGELFF
TRBV19	few	-	TRBJ2-1	TGTGCCAGTAGCCCTGGCGGGACTGGCTACAATGAGCAGTTCTTC	CASSPGGTGYNEQFF
TRBV27	-	TRBD2	TRBJ2-1	TGTGCCAGCAGTCCCGGGACTAGCGGGAGGCATGAGCAGTTCTTC	CASSPGTSGRHEQFF
TRBV15	-	TRBD1	TRBJ2-1	TGTGCCACCAGCAGAGAATCTAGGGACAGGGCCTACAATGAGCAGTTCTTC	CATSRESRDRAYNEQFF
TRBV6-5	few	-	TRBJ1-2	TGTGCCAGCAGTTACCAGGGGCCAGCTTATGGCTACACCTTC	CASSYQGPAYGYTF
TRBV4-3	-	TRBD1	TRBJ1-3	TGCGCCAGCAGAGACGGACAGGCTGGAAACACCATATATTTT	CASRDGQAGNTIYF
TRBV28	-	-	TRBJ2-1	TGTGCCAGCAGCAGTCCGGGACTCCCTTACAATGAGCAGTTCTTC	CASSSPGLPYNEQFF
TRBV19	once	-	TRBJ2-1	TGTGCCAGTAGTCAAACACATAGCTCCTACAATGAGCAGTTCTTC	CASSQTHSSYNEQFF
TRBV20-1	-	TRBD2	TRBJ2-5	TGCAGTGCTAGAGATCGACTAGCGGGAGACGTGGAGACCCAGTACTTC	CSARDRLAGDVETQYF
TRBV7-3	-	TRBD2	TRBJ2-1	TGTGCCAGCAGCTACCCCGGGGACTATATCTTCCATGAGCAGTTCTTC	CASSYPGDYIFHEQFF
TRBV3-1	-	-	TRBJ1-2	TGTGCCAGCAGCCTGGGAGGGTTGGGGAGGGACTATGGCTACACCTTC	CASSLGGLGRDYGYTF
TRBV12-3/TRBV12-4	-	TRBD2	TRBJ2-3	TGTGCCAGCAGCTCAAGCGGGAGAGTAGATACGCAGTATTTT	CASSSSGRVDTQYF
TRBV19	-	-	TRBJ2-1	TGTGCCACCAAACAACTTGGGGGTAATGAGCAGTTCTTC	CATKQLGGNEQFF
TRBV7-9	-	-	TRBJ2-7	TGTGCCAGCAGCCCCGACAGAGGGGGGAGGCACGAGCAGTACTTC	CASSPDRGGRHEQYF
TRBV4-3	-	-	TRBJ2-1	TGCGCCAGCAGCCAAGATAGAACAGGCCCTCAGTTCTTC	CASSQDRTGPQFF
TRBV6-5	-	TRBD1	TRBJ2-5	TGTGCCAGCAGTTACACCCTCCTCGACCTTACAGGGGCATCGGAGACCCAGTACTTC	CASSYTLLDLTGASETQYF
TRBV28	-	TRBD1	TRBJ2-1	TGTGCCAGCAGTCCCTGGGACAGGGGGCAGGTAGCGGGAGTTGGGGAGCAGTTCTTC	CASSPWDRGQVAGVGEQFF
TRBV20-1	-	-	TRBJ1-1	TGCAGTGCTAGCTTGACAGACATGAACACTGAAGCTTTCTTT	CSASLTDMNTEAFF
TRBV3-1	once	-	TRBJ2-3	TGTGCCAGCAGCCATGAGGACTATTCCAATACGCAGTATTTT	CASSHEDYSNTQYF
TRBV4-1	few	-	TRBJ2-5	TGCGCCAGCAGCCCGACACCGGGAATTCAGACCCAGTACTTC	CASSPTPGIQTQYF
TRBV28	-	-	TRBJ1-1	TGTGCCAGCATACCCACGGAGGGCACTGAAGCTTTCTTT	CASIPTEGTEAFF
TRBV28	-	TRBD2	TRBJ2-3	TGTGCCAGCAGTTTCCTAGCGGGAGGGAGGACAGATACGCAGTATTTT	CASSFLAGGRTDTQYF